What follows describes a single T cell receptor beta chain. This record belongs to a study of blood T cell repertoires in COVID-19. Overall study context: Whether acute or convalescent, the COVID-19 samples came from the United States, Italy and Spain. T cells, B-cell-depleted T cells, or PBMCs provided the cDNA or gDNA that served as material.

CDR3 size: 14 residues. Per germline, CDR1 MNHEY and CDR2 SVGEGT. Trimming removed 4 bases at V and 1 base at J, with 10 bases between. Per the original data handling: Amplification with reference gene primers provided the estimates of nucleated cell counts. Using immunoSEQ multiplex PCR, the repertoire was profiled, and TCRdb retains in-frame clones only, with some absent. The DNA was the basis for D and trimming; V, J and clone size are from that table. The profile shows about 160,000 clones, around 85% of them singletons. The rearrangement joins TRBV6-2 or TRBV6-3 to TRBJ1-1; no clear D. The sequence came from a human donor with acute or convalescent COVID-19. The donor label of this sample is uncertain. The sequencing sample was made of peripheral blood. The CDR3 sequence: CASSWRHRNTEAFF. The CDR3, as DNA: TGTGCCAGCAGTTGGCGGCATAGGAACACTGAAGCTTTCTTT.